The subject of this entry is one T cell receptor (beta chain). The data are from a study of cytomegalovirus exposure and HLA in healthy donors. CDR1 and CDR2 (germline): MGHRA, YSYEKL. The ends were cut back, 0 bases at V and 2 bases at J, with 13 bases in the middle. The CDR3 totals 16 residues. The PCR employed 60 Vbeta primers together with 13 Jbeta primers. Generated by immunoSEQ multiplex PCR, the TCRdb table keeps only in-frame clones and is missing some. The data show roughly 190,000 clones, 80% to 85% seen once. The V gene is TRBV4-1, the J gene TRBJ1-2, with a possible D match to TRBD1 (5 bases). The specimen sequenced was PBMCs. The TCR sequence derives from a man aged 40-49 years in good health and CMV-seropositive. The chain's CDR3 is CASSQDLGPGNYGYTF. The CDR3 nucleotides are TGCGCCAGCAGCCAAGATCTAGGGCCAGGGAACTATGGCTACACCTTC.